The 5 T cell receptor beta chains given below trace back to one sample, sequenced in a study of human T cells and chemical hapten exposure (dated by TCRdb to the early 2020s). In the paper's terms, the time point label means: pre-sensitization, week 0. The sample's treatment or condition label, decoded: therapeutic diphenylcyclopropenone sensitization with weekly scalp DPC. The method behind the library was RACE. The run used a NextSeq 500. TCRdb reprocessed the public reads (quality trimming at Q25 with fastp, clone calling with MiXCR) and kept in-frame beta chains. Rows are combined by CDR3 protein, so each entry shows the most common genes and DNA. Present in this sample are fewer than 300,000 distinct CDR3 sequences, 7.5% to 9% of which were seen just once. In total, the top ten clones hold 2% to 3% of the sample. The specimen was whole blood, collected in connection with sensitization to the hapten diphenylcyclopropenone (DPC). Every receptor here comes from a woman between 40 and 50 years old with alopecia areata. Some clones in this sample may be carry-over from other donors' samples.

This clonotype showed up just a few times. V gene TRBV28 combines with J gene TRBJ1-4; D uncertain. The CDR3 covers 14 residues. Germline CDR1 and CDR2: MDHEN and SYDVKM. Trimming removed 5 bases from V and 6 bases from J, with 13 bases in between. For the CDR3, the DNA is TGTGCCAGCAGTCCGCAGGCGTTTGATGAAAAACTGTTTTTT. This encodes CASSPQAFDEKLFF.

This clonotype came up once. A much more abundant neighbour one base away suggests this may be a read error. This chain links TRBV2 with TRBJ2-7; TRBD1 matches 8 bases. This CDR3 spans 15 amino acids. In germline, CDR1 is SNHLY, CDR2 FYNNEI. This CDR3 reads CVSSERAGGNNEQYF. CDR3 sequence (DNA): TGTGTCAGCAGTGAAAGGGCAGGGGGCAACAACGAGCAGTACTTC. Full variable domain (outside the CDR3, taken from reference TRBV2 and TRBJ2-7): EPEVTQTPSHQVTQMGQEVILRCVPISNHLYFYWYRQILGQKVEFLVSFYNNEISEKSEIFDDQFSVERPDGSNFTLKIRSTKLEDSAMYFCVSSERAGGNNEQYFGPGTRLTVT.

This clonotype appeared a few times. CDR3 sequence: CASSLVSTDRGAYEQYF. The CDR3 DNA reads as TGTGCCAGCAGCTTAGTCTCCACCGACAGGGGGGCGTACGAGCAGTACTTC. The genes are TRBV7-2 and TRBJ2-7; TRBD1 matches 9 bases. V lost 1 base to trimming and J lost 4 bases; unmatched junction nucleotides: 11. CDR1 and CDR2 from the germline V gene are SGHTA and FQGNSA. The CDR3 totals 17 residues.

J is TRBJ2-1 and V is TRBV5-1, with 7 bases that match TRBD2. Germline loops: CDR1 SGHRS, CDR2 YFSETQ. V shed 3 bases, J shed 7 bases, and the junction held 10 bases outside the gene matches. The CDR3 consists of 15 residues. Here the CDR3 DNA reads TGCGCCAGCAGCTCACTCGGACTAGTCGGGAATGAGCAGTTCTTC. Its protein product is CASSSLGLVGNEQFF.

This clonotype appeared a few times. The J gene is TRBJ1-5, the V gene TRBV6-2 or TRBV6-3; D call uncertain. The CDR3 loop spans 14 amino acids. The V gene's germline CDR1 is MNHEY and CDR2 SVGEGT. V was pared by 4 bases and J by 3 bases, with 10 bases between. The chain's CDR3 is CASSSGWDNQPQHF. The CDR3 bases are TGTGCCAGCAGTTCCGGGTGGGACAATCAGCCCCAGCATTTT.